This T cell receptor beta chain was documented in a study of blood T cell repertoires in COVID-19. This clone was counted a single time. Between the trimmed V and J ends, which lost 3 bases and 4 bases, there was a span of 13 bases. The CDR3 contains 15 residues. Germline loops: CDR1 MGHDK, CDR2 SYGVNS. Clones were sequenced by immunoSEQ multiplex PCR, and TCRdb holds only the in-frame ones, with some missing. The data contain a few hundred thousand clones, about 80% of them seen just once; the ten biggest clones take up approximately 4%. The receptor's source is a man aged 30 to 45 with acute COVID-19. The source material was PBMCs or T cells enriched from blood (not recorded which). The chain is built from TRBV25-1 and TRBJ1-3; D is uncertain. CDR3 bases: TGTGCCAGCAGTGATCCCCTGCGAGTCGGAAACACCATATATTTT. It translates to CASSDPLRVGNTIYF.